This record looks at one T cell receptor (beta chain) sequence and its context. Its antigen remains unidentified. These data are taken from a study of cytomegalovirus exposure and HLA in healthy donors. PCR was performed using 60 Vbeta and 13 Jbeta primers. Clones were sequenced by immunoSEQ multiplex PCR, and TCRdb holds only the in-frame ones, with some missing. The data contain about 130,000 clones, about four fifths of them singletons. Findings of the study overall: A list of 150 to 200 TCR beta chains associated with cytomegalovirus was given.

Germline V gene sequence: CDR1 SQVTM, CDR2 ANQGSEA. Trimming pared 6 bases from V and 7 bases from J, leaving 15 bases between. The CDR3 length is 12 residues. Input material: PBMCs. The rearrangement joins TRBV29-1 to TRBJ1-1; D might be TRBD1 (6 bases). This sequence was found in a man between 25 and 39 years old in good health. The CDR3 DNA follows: TGCAGCGTGCCTGCGGACAGCCGTGAAGCTTTCTTT. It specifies CSVPADSREAFF.